Included here is one T cell receptor beta chain sequence, with context. This clone was found many times. There is no known antigen for this receptor. No base qualities exist here, and no much larger clone lies one base off it. The data originate from a study of metastatic and nonmetastatic thyroid tumors (dated by TCRdb to between 2020 and 2021). Background on the whole study: Repertoires from peripheral blood and from tumor or nodule tissue samples of malignant and benign thyroid patients were compared. Beyond this particular receptor, the publication reports: In both blood and tumor samples, TCR beta diversity was reported to be significantly higher in malignant tumors than in benign nodules.

Before undergoing thyroid surgery, none of the patients had been given any kind of treatment. Patient clinical samples collected from about 2012 to 2018 were retrospectively analysed using T-cell receptor beta sequencing. The library was prepared using PCR. For sequencing, an Illumina HiSeq 4000 was employed. The TCR beta-chain CDR3 region of each patient was profiled by high-throughput sequencing. In the paper's pipeline: The researchers built a classifier to tell apart papillary thyroid cancer patients with distant metastasis, based on CDR3 differences among clinicopathological groups. The Shannon index was used to assess repertoire diversity, and the Morisita-Horn index was used to assess tumor-blood repertoire similarity. TCRdb itself trimmed the public reads at Q25 with fastp, ran MiXCR and retained productive beta chains. None of the V and J calls come from the authors' own analysis; TCRdb made them. The sample has 30,000 or so clones on record, about 20% of them singletons. Of the sample, 6.5% to 8% falls within the top ten clones.

Sequencing was done on a sample of blood. The clonotype originates from a female donor with papillary thyroid cancer or a benign thyroid nodule (not recorded which). Some clones in this sample may be carry-over from other donors' samples.

The nucleotide sequence is TGCAGTGCTAGAGACCAGCAAGATCAGCCCCAGCATTTT. The resulting protein is CSARDQQDQPQHF. Here the chain combines TRBV20-1 and TRBJ1-5, with the D segment identity uncertain. From cysteine to phenylalanine, the CDR3 is 13 amino acids long. Solely the CDR3 DNA is kept, with 39 bases framed from the first base. V gives up 0 bases and J gives up 5 bases, and the segment between their germline ends measures 8 bases. The germline V gene (reference sequence) yields DFQATT for CDR1 and SNEGSKA for CDR2.